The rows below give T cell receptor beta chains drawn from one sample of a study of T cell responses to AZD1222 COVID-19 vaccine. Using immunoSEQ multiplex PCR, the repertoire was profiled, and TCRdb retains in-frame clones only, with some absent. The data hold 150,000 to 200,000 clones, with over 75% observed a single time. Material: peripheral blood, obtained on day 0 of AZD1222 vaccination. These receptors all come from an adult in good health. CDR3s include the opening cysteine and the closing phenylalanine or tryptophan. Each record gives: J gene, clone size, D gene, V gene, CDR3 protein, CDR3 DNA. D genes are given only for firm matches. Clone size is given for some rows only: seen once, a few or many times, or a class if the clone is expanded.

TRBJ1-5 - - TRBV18 CASSPQAGMYSNQPQHF TGTGCCAGCTCACCACAGGCAGGGATGTATAGCAATCAGCCCCAGCATTTT
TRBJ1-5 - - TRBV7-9 CASSQGQTGNQPQHF TGTGCCAGCAGCCAAGGACAGACTGGCAATCAGCCCCAGCATTTT
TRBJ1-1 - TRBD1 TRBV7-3 CASSLIGRRGDEAFF TGTGCCAGCAGCTTAATAGGTCGCAGGGGGGATGAAGCTTTCTTT
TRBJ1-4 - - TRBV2 CASRPDNEKLFF TGTGCCAGCAGGCCAGATAATGAAAAACTGTTTTTT
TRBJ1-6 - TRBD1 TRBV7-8 CASSQGGTPGAPLHF TGTGCCAGCAGCCAAGGGGGCACCCCCGGGGCACCCCTCCACTTT
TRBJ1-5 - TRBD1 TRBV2 CASRPDRGQPQHF TGTGCCAGCAGACCAGACAGGGGACAGCCCCAGCATTTT
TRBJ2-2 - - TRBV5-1 CASSPGAGKSGELFF TGCGCCAGCAGCCCCGGGGCCGGCAAGTCCGGGGAGCTGTTTTTT
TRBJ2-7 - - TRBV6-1 CASSDRGYEQYF TGTGCCAGCAGTGACCGGGGCTACGAGCAGTACTTC
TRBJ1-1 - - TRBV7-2 CASSLRGNTEAFF TGTGCCAGCAGCTTACGTGGGAACACTGAAGCTTTCTTT
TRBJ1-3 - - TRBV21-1 CASSTRASGSGNTIYF TGTGCCAGCAGCACCCGCGCGAGTGGCTCTGGAAACACCATATATTTT
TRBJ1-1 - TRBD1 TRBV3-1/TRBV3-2 CASSRRQGAEAFF TGTGCCAGCAGCCGCAGACAGGGGGCTGAAGCTTTCTTT
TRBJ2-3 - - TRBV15 CATSRDSTDTQYF TGTGCCACCAGCAGAGACAGCACAGATACGCAGTATTTT
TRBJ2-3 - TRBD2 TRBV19 CASTSGLASDTQYF TGTGCCAGTACCTCAGGACTAGCCTCAGATACGCAGTATTTT
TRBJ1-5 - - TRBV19 CASAIGTYSNQPQHF TGTGCCAGCGCAATTGGGACTTATAGCAATCAGCCCCAGCATTTT
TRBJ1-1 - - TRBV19 CASSMAGLDTEAFF TGTGCCAGTAGTATGGCTGGGCTGGACACTGAAGCTTTCTTT
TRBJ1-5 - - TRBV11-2 CASSLQESNQPQHF TGTGCCAGCAGCTTACAGGAGAGCAATCAGCCCCAGCATTTT
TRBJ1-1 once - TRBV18 CASSPTQNTEAFF TGTGCCAGCTCACCGACCCAGAACACTGAAGCTTTCTTT
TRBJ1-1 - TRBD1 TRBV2 CARADRGPITEAFF TGTGCCAGGGCGGACAGGGGCCCCATCACTGAAGCTTTCTTT
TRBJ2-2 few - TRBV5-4 CASSPRPDTGELFF TGTGCCAGCAGCCCTCGACCCGATACCGGGGAGCTGTTTTTT
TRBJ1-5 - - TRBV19 CASTQVEDQPQHF TGTGCCAGTACCCAAGTGGAAGATCAGCCCCAGCATTTT
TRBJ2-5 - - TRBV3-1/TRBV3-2 CASSQLEETQYF TGTGCCAGCAGCCAACTGGAGGAGACCCAGTACTTC
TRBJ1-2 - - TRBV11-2 CASSLDSRVHGYTF TGTGCCAGCAGCTTAGACTCCAGGGTCCATGGCTACACCTTC